These T cell receptor beta chains were read from a single sample in a study of shared clonotypes between healthy human individuals. The repertoire was sequenced with immunoSEQ multiplex PCR; TCRdb's copy has only in-frame clones and lacks some. The sample contains some 2,500,000 clones, roughly 93% of which appear only once. Source material: naive CD4+ T cells from PBMCs. These receptors were taken from a man between 18 and 29 years old in good health. Some clones in this sample may be carry-over from other donors' samples. CDR3s include the opening cysteine and the closing phenylalanine or tryptophan. Fields, in order: CDR3 length, J gene, V gene, CDR3 protein.

15,TRBJ2-5,TRBV5-5,CASSLADVNQETQYF
15,TRBJ2-7,TRBV7-2,CASSPDRTSSYEQYF
13,TRBJ1-4,TRBV28,CASRGQGNEKLFF
15,TRBJ2-7,TRBV5-1,CASSGGSGRPYEQYF
15,TRBJ2-7,TRBV11-1,CASSLANGPPYEQYF
13,TRBJ1-1,TRBV10-2,CASSPLRDTEAFF
14,TRBJ1-2,TRBV6-5,CASSNSPPGGGYTF
15,TRBJ2-7,TRBV18,CASSPRQGGGYEQYF
12,TRBJ1-1,TRBV19,CASRQVDTEAFF
14,TRBJ2-2,TRBV9,CASSVSSQSGELFF
14,TRBJ2-7,TRBV5-1,CASSLPLAGAEQYF
18,TRBJ2-2,TRBV7-9,CASSPPLVYRGDTGELFF
14,TRBJ2-1,TRBV28,CASTRLAVYNEQFF
15,TRBJ1-1,TRBV5-4,CASSDRKRLNTEAFF
14,TRBJ2-7,TRBV5-4,CASSISGSLGEQYF
14,TRBJ1-3,TRBV25-1,CASSWTGLRNTIYF
15,TRBJ1-4,TRBV5-1,CASSFMTGENEKLFF
14,TRBJ1-2,TRBV6-6,CASSYSTGNYGYTF
13,TRBJ2-1,TRBV10-3,CAISPATYNEQFF
15,TRBJ2-7,TRBV6-5,CASRSSSGYSYEQYF
15,TRBJ1-5,TRBV28,CASSKGQGNNQPQHF
16,TRBJ2-1,TRBV5-1,CASSLADRGRNNEQFF
15,TRBJ2-1,TRBV28,CASTEIAGGHNEQFF
13,TRBJ1-1,TRBV27,CASSLSEYTEAFF
14,TRBJ2-7,TRBV15,CATSRDGGWYEQYF
16,TRBJ2-2,TRBV7-6,CASSPGGGRSTGELFF
15,TRBJ2-7,TRBV15,CATSREGWGVYEQYF
12,TRBJ1-1,TRBV10-1,CASSVSNPEAFF
17,TRBJ2-5,TRBV7-8,CASSLEWRGANRETQYF
18,TRBJ2-2,TRBV5-1,CASSKNLRDRVNTGELFF
19,TRBJ2-1,TRBV9,CASSVASGGGQGAGNEQFF
14,TRBJ2-1,TRBV10-3,CAISGTTNVNEQFF
15,TRBJ1-2,TRBV7-2,CASTTGGLVNYGYTF
13,TRBJ1-1,TRBV9,CASSPPGGTEAFF
13,TRBJ1-1,TRBV18,CASSPGGNTEAFF
15,TRBJ2-7,TRBV18,CASSPGAVASYEQYF
15,TRBJ2-7,TRBV28,CASGYRLAGASEQYF
15,TRBJ2-7,TRBV2,CASSPSGGVKGEQYF
13,TRBJ2-3,TRBV5-1,CASSELSTDTQYF
15,TRBJ1-1,TRBV7-8,CASSLLGTGLTEAFF
14,TRBJ1-2,TRBV18,CASSPPVSLRGYTF
14,TRBJ2-7,TRBV5-7,CASSPPGLVHEQYF
13,TRBJ2-3,TRBV5-4,CAFLWSFPDTQYF
16,TRBJ2-1,TRBV6-6,CASSYSRESSYNEQFF
16,TRBJ2-1,TRBV11-3,CASSRSGGSSYNEQFF
15,TRBJ1-3,TRBV18,CASSPGQGSGNTIYF
15,TRBJ1-1,TRBV28,CASSLGRSGTPEAFF
13,TRBJ1-1,TRBV19,CASSSQVNTEAFF
14,TRBJ2-2,TRBV6-5,CASSYLSGTGELFF
14,TRBJ1-5,TRBV7-9,CATSVGRGSQPQHF
14,TRBJ2-1,TRBV7-3,CASSLSRDRNEQFF
11,TRBJ1-2,TRBV11-2,CASSLDRLSTF
14,TRBJ1-1,TRBV19,CASRPGHINTEAFF
14,TRBJ2-7,TRBV5-6,CASSFDRVSYEQYF
14,TRBJ1-1,TRBV7-9,CASSFLTEIPEAFF
15,TRBJ2-3,TRBV2,CASSGQGLSTDTQYF
15,TRBJ1-2,TRBV14,CASSHLSGAHYGYTF